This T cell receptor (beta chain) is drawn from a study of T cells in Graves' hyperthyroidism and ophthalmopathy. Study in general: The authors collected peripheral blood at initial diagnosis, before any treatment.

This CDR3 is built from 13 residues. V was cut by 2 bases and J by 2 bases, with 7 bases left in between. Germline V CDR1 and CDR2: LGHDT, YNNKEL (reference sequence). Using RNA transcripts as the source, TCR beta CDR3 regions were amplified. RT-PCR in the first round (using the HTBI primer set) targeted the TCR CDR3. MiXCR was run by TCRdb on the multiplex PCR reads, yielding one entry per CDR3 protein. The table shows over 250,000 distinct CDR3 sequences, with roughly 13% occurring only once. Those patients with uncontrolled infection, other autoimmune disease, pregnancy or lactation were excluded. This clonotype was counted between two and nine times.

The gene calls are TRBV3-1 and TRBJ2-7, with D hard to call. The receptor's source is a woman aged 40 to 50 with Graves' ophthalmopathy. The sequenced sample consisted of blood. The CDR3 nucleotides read TGTGCCAGCAGCCAAAACGATCCCTACGAGCAGTACTTC. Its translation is CASSQNDPYEQYF.